This TCR beta chain is from a study of CD8 T cells in Susac syndrome. The study sequenced TCR beta in blood CD8+ and CD4+ T cells. The germline gives CDR1 SGDLS, CDR2 YYNGEE. The V gene end was trimmed by 2 bases and the J gene end by 12 bases; junction bases not matched to a gene: 14. The CDR3 runs to 16 residues. RNA amounts of about 0.45 to 1 ug underwent reverse transcription with random hexamers. TCRdb re-called the immunoSEQ multiplex PCR reads with MiXCR, one entry per CDR3 protein. The sample has 75,000 to 95,000 distinct CDR3 sequences, roughly 96% seen once. The chain couples TRBV9 to TRBJ2-1, with 10 bases identical to TRBD1. Sample: CD8+ T cells from PBMCs. The receptor was derived from a human donor with Susac syndrome. CDR3 amino acids: CASSVPGTGAFLWQFF. The CDR3 DNA follows: TGTGCCAGCAGCGTTCCCGGGACAGGGGCCTTTCTGTGGCAGTTCTTC.